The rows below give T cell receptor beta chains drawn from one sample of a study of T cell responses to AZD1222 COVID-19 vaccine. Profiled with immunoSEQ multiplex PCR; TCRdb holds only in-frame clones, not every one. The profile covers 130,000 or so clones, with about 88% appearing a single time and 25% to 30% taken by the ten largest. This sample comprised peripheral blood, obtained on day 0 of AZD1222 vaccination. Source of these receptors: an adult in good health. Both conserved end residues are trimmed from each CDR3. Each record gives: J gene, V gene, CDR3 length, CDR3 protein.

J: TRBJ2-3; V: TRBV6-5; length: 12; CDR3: ASGRTIQTDTQY
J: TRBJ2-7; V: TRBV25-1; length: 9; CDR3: ASSAGGEQY
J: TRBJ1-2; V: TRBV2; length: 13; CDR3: ASSAGPGPAYGYT
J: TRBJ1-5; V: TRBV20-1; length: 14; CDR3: SASGLGGHSNQPQH
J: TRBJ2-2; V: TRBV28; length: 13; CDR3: ASRPQDRNTGELF
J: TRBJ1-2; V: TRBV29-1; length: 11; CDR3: SVVPRDIYGYT
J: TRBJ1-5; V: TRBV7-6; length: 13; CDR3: ASSLYAGSNQPQH
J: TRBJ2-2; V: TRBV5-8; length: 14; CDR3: ASSLNIADNTGELF
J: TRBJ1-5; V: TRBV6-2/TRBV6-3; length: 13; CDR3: ASSPTGTHNQPQH
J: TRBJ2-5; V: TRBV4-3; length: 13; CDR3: ASSRGLKDGETQY
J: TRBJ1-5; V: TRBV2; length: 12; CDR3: ASSDESGGQPQH
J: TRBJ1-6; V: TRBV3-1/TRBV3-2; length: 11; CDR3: ASSQDGRSPLH
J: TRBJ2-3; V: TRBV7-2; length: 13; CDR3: ASSPVGGGSDTQY
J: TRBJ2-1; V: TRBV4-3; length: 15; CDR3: ASANIAGRNRANEQF
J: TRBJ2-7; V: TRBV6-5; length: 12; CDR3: ASTIPSASYEQY
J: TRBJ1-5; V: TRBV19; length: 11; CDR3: ASSIRQHQPQH
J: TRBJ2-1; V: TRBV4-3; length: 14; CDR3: ASSQEVAGGIGEQF
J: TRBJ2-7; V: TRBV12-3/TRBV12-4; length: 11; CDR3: ASSRTGVNEQY
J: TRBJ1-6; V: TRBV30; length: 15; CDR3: AWSTRPVSSYNSPLH
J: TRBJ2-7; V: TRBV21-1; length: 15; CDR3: ASSNGGGTGGIYEQY
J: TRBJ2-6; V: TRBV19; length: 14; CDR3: ASSFYRGSGANVLT
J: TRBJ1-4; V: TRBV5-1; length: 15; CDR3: ASSLVSSGTGREKLF
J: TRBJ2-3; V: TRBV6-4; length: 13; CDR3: ASSDRRPNTDTQY
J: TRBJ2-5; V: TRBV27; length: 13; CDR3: ASSPGTGQWETQY
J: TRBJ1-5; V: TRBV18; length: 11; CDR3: ASSPGQNQPQH
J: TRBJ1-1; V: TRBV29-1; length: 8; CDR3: SVVVTEAF
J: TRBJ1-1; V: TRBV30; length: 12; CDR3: AWTPGSSNTEAF
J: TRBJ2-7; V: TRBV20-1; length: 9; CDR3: SASRGYEQY
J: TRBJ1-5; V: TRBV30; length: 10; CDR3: AWSVLNQPQH
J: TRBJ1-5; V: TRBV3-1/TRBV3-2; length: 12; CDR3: ASRRRVSNQPQH
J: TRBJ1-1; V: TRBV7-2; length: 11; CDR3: ASSRGRNTEAF
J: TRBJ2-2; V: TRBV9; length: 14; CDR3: ASSASGGTNTGELF
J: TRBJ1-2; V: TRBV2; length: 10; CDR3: ASSTGMGGYT
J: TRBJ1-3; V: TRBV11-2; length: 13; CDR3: ASSSGTGSGNTIY
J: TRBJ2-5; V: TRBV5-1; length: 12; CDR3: ASSSWTRTETQY
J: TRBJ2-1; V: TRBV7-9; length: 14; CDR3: ASSPRLAGLGNEQF
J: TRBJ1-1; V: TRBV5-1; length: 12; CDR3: ASSLAPENTEAF
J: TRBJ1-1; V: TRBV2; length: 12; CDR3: ASKKPEPNTEAF
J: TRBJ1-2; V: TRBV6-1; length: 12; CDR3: ASSETGGSYGYT
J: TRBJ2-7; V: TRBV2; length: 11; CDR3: ASSGGSSYEQY
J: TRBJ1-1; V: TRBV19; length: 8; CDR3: ASSDIEAF
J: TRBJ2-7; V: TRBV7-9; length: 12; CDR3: ASSSRGGTYEQY
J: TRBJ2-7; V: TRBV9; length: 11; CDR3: ASSVEAGRAQY